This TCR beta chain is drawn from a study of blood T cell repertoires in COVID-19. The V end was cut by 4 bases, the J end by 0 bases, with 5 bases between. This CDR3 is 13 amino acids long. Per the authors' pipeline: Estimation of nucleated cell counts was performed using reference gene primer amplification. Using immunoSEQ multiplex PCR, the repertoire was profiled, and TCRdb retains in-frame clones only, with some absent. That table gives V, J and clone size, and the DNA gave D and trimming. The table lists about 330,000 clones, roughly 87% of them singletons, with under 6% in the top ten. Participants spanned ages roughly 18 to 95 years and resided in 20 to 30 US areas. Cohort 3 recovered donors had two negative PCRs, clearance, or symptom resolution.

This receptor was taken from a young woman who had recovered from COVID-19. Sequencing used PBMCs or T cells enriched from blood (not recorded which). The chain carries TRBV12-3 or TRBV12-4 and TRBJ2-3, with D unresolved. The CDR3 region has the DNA TGTGCCAGCAGTTCCGGTAGCACAGATACGCAGTATTTT. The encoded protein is CASSSGSTDTQYF.